This TCR beta chain appears in the sequencing data of a study of shared clonotypes between healthy human individuals (dated by TCRdb to about 2020). About the investigation overall: A couple of women and a few men aged 18 to 49 years were included in the cohort. To estimate repertoire size and how much clonotypes are shared between individuals, the study performed deep sequencing of blood TCR repertoires from 4 to 6 healthy adults. To increase sequencing depth and limit assay-specific biases, TCR repertoire library preparation and sequencing were carried out by different laboratories using diverse techniques. Between about 0.8 and 9 billion PBMCs per donor were obtained by leukapheresis. For each donor, CD4 naive and CD4 memory were each given three plates, CD8 naive was given two plates, and CD8 memory was given one plate.

Overall study outcomes, separate from this receptor: Sampling was restricted to blood, and TCR repertoires in tissue are likely to differ from TCR repertoires in blood. Because the study included only a small number of donors, the genetic and exposure-history diversity represented was limited. Higher generation probabilities were observed for clonotypes shared by all four sorted-subset donors than for non-shared clonotypes. Sharing across a handful of donors was observed for roughly 5% of naive CD4, less than 4% of naive CD8, over 2% of memory CD4, and about 0.4% of memory CD8 clonotypes. Incomplete sequencing was indicated by rarefaction of sorted-subset datasets, despite the large sequencing depth. Based on pairwise subsampling, the degree of clonotype sharing among donors was expected to be affected by sequencing depth. Naive subsets generally had larger estimated clonotype richness than memory subsets.

The donors were healthy, HIV-negative adults with no recently reported acute infections or vaccinations. All donors were Caucasian adults living in Nashville, Tennessee, USA. CD4+ T cells were enriched by magnetic negative selection; naive cells were then positively selected on CD45RA, and the negative fraction formed the memory subset. After blood collection by leukapheresis, PBMCs were isolated using Ficoll-Histopaque density gradient centrifugation and then cryopreserved in the vapor phase of liquid nitrogen. Analytical flow cytometry was used to check the purity and quantity of each magnetically sorted T cell population. Genomic DNA was isolated from each sorted fraction and quantified by UV absorbance on a Nanodrop 2000c. Using the deep immunoSEQ assay, TCR CDR3 regions were amplified from genomic DNA by multiplex PCR. Extracted genomic DNA from each cell subset was distributed evenly across all wells of several immunoSEQ 96-well plates, and each plate was treated as a replicate. For sorted subsets, each replicate PCR was loaded with around 200 ng genomic DNA, equivalent to about 30,000 T cell genomes. Purified libraries were measured with a Qubit 3.0 fluorometer, size-checked on a Bioanalyzer 2100, and measured again with the KAPA Library Quantification kit. Each immunoSEQ 96-well plate was sequenced on its own single-read 150-cycle Illumina NextSeq 550 flow cell. The original methods were these. The immunoSEQ output contained only junctional sequences without quality scores, so filtering could not match that applied to full-length reads. Sequences were annotated with PyIR, a Python wrapper for IgBLAST v1.9, and V/J genes and CDR3 were assigned using IMGT germline references. Any read was removed if the V/J assignment was weak (E-value above 1e-6), the CDR3 was missing, or the read contained stop codons, out-of-frame junctions, or ambiguous translated residues. V3J clonotypes were defined by identical inferred V gene, J gene, and CDR3 amino acid sequence. To compute the percentage overlap between repertoires, the number of shared unique clonotypes was divided by the size of the smaller repertoire. Three approaches were used to assess repertoire richness: RTK rarefaction, the Chao1 estimator, and Recon v2.1 estimates of unobserved clonotypes. For all TCRbeta clonotypes obtained by the gDNA method from four donors, generation probabilities were computed with OLGA. TCRdb re-hosts the immuneACCESS table, in-frame sequences only. Its copies lack some clones; in the studies checked, an unresolved V gene accounts for under half of them, and the cause for the rest is not known. D and trimming come from the DNA, and the V and J calls and clone size come from that table. Across this sample there are around 1 million clones, with 60% to 85% seen only once. Around 1.5% of the sample rests with the top ten.

V is shortened by 3 bases, J by 4 bases, and the region joining them spans 6 bases. CDR1 and CDR2, looked up from the germline V gene (reference sequence), are SGHAT and FQDESV. The cysteine opens and the phenylalanine closes a CDR3 of 12 amino acids. Only the CDR3 DNA is retained, 36 bases long and in frame from the first base. On this clone: It has no known antigen specificity. The input lacks base qualities; no much larger clone sits a single base away.

The clonotype was recovered from a man between 18 and 35 years old in good health. The source material was memory CD4+ T cells sorted from blood. The cell subset or site label of this sample denotes: CD45RA-negative fraction. The sequence is built from TRBV11-1 and TRBJ1-1, with no D gene named confidently. The DNA reads TGTGCCAGCAGCTTTGGCTCCACTGAAGCTTTCTTT. The encoded protein is CASSFGSTEAFF.